Presented here are 9 T cell receptor beta chains from one specimen sequenced in a study of Tregs in tolerant kidney transplant recipients. The table came from immunoSEQ multiplex PCR; TCRdb's copy has only in-frame clones and leaves some out. The sample's table shows approximately 11,000 clones. The nonmyeloablative bone marrow transplants came from related graft donors, with transient mixed chimerism. The material was CD8+ T cells from blood (PBMCs), obtained 24 months after the transplant. The origin of the receptors is a human patient who received a combined kidney and bone marrow transplant. Some T cells may be provided by the graft donor.

The CDR3 region is CASSLGLNEQFF. CDR3 DNA, as far as it was read: TGTGCCAGCAGCTTGGGGCTCAATGAG. The V gene is TRBV5-8, the J gene TRBJ2-1; D not certain. The CDR3 extends 3 residues past the end of the read, so its final part is completed from the germline J gene. The CDR3 length is 12 residues. Per germline, CDR1 SGHTS and CDR2 YDEGEE. The ends were cut back, 0 bases at V and 6 bases at J, with 4 bases in the middle.

Regarding this clone: The read halts 3 residues ahead of the CDR3 end, with the missing end drawn from the germline J gene. The rearrangement uses TRBV20-1 and TRBJ1-6, with 7 bases lining up with TRBD1. V dropped 6 bases and J dropped 6; count of bases not matched to a gene: 2. The length of the CDR3 is 12 residues. The V gene's germline CDR1 is DFQATT and CDR2 SNEGSKA (reference sequence). The sequenced part of the CDR3 DNA is TGCAGTGCGGGGGACAGTAATTCACCC. It specifies CSAGDSNSP. In full, the CDR3 reads CSAGDSNSPLHF.

A word on this clone: Read data end 3 residues before the CDR3 end; the end is taken from the germline J gene. The chain joins TRBV7-9 to TRBJ1-1; D ambiguous. Per germline, CDR1 SEHNR and CDR2 FQNEAQ (reference sequence). V lost 10 bases to trimming and J lost 2 bases, with 14 bases between them. The CDR3 is 13 amino acids. CDR3 sequence: CATHQVGNTEAFF. The sequenced CDR3 bases are TGTGCCACCCACCAGGTGGGCAACACTGAA.

The CDR3 spells CASSFRDTGQETQYF. CDR3 bases read: TGCGCCAGCAGCTTCCGGGACACCGGCCAAGAGACC. The chain links TRBV5-1 to TRBJ2-5; tentatively, D is TRBD1 (6 bases). The read terminates 3 residues ahead of where the CDR3 ends, so the germline J gene completes it. This CDR3 is 15 amino acids long. Germline CDR1 reads SGHRS; CDR2 reads YFSETQ. Between the trimmed V and J ends, which lost 2 bases and 1 base, there was a span of 12 bases.

Comment on this clone: The read ends 3 residues before the CDR3 terminus; that terminus is restored from the germline J gene. The chain is built from TRBV13 and TRBJ2-7, with 7 bases aligning to TRBD1. CDR1 is PRHDT, CDR2 FYEKMQ, per germline (reference sequence). CDR3 length: 14 residues. The V gene end was trimmed by 3 bases and the J gene end by 3 bases; junction bases not matched to a gene: 5. The covered CDR3 bases are TGTGCCAGCAGCTTTGAAGGGGGCTACTACGAG. The encoded protein is CASSFEGGYYE. The whole CDR3 is CASSFEGGYYEQYF.

Worth noting for this clone: The observed sequence ends 3 residues before the CDR3 terminus, with the missing tail filled in from the germline J gene. V usage is TRBV7-9 and J usage is TRBJ2-7; TRBD1 aligns across 8 bases. Germline CDR1 SEHNR, CDR2 FQNEAQ (reference sequence). The trim removed 1 base at V and 1 base at J, leaving 3 bases unmatched. The CDR3 loop spans 15 amino acids. The sequenced CDR3 bases are TGTGCCAGCAGCTTAGGACAGGGGACATCCTACGAG. It encodes CASSLGQGTSYE. The full CDR3 protein is CASSLGQGTSYEQYF.

The sequenced part of the CDR3 DNA is TGTGCCAGCAGCTTAACCCACCGGACTAGCATGTACAATGAG. Encoded protein: CASSLTHRTSMYNE. The complete CDR3 reads CASSLTHRTSMYNEQFF. The chain couples TRBV7-3 to TRBJ2-1, with 8 bases identical to TRBD2. Read data end 3 residues before the CDR3 end; the end is taken from the germline J gene. The CDR3 runs 17 residues. The ends lost 0 bases at V and 4 bases at J; junction bases unmatched: 8. Germline CDR1 SGHTA, CDR2 FQGTGA. Filled out from reference TRBV7-3 and TRBJ2-1, the complete variable domain reads GAGVSQTPSNKVTEKGKYVELRCDPISGHTALYWYRQSLGQGPEFLIYFQGTGAADDSGLPNDRFFAVRPEGSVSTLKIQRTERGDSAVYLCASSLTHRTSMYNEQFFGPGTRLTVL.

In the case of this clone: The CDR3 extends 3 residues past the end of the read, so its final part is completed from the germline J gene. The chain has TRBV7-8 and TRBJ1-5; a possible D gene is TRBD1 (5 bases). There are 15 residues in the CDR3. Germline V gives CDR1 SGHVS, CDR2 FQNEAQ. The V gene lost 5 bases and the J gene lost 7 bases, with 18 bases spanning the gap. The sequenced CDR3 bases are TGTGCCAGCAGCCTTGGGGCGGGGGGAGGACAGCCC. This gives the protein CASSLGAGGGQP. The CDR3 reads in full as CASSLGAGGGQPQHF.

A note on this clone: Sequencing ends 3 residues short of the CDR3 end; the germline J gene provides the rest. V usage is TRBV30 and J usage is TRBJ1-1; possible D gene TRBD1, 5 bases. Trimming shortened V by 2 bases and J by 6 bases, and 13 bases separated the two germline ends. The CDR3 loop spans 13 amino acids. CDR1 and CDR2 (germline): GTSNPN, SVGIG (reference sequence). The CDR3 DNA, read in part, is TGTGCCTGGAGTATGGCAGGGTGGGCTGAA. Translated: CAWSMAGWAE. The CDR3 as a whole reads CAWSMAGWAEAFF.